Below, 26 T cell receptor beta chains from the same sample are listed, as sequenced in a study of technical replicates of blood from several donors. Generated by immunoSEQ multiplex PCR, the TCRdb table keeps only in-frame clones and is missing some. The repertoire holds about 79,000 clones, 85% to 95% seen once, with about 0.25% in the top ten. Material: T cells isolated from PBMCs. The receptors here all came from a human donor in good health.

CDR3 sequence (DNA): TGTGCCAGCAGCCCGATACCAACTAGCACAGATACGCAGTATTTT. Protein product: CASSPIPTSTDTQYF. V usage is TRBV13 and J usage is TRBJ2-3; no clear D. V dropped 5 bases and J dropped 0 bases, with 12 bases sitting between them. The CDR3 covers 15 residues. Germline V gives CDR1 PRHDT, CDR2 FYEKMQ (reference sequence).

The J gene is TRBJ1-1, the V gene TRBV6-1; TRBD1 agrees at 7 bases. Germline values: CDR1 MNHNS, CDR2 SASEGT. The CDR3 contains 14 residues. V shed 5 bases, J shed 1 base, and the junction held 4 bases outside the gene matches. For the CDR3, the DNA is TGTGCCAGCAGTCGACAGGGTACGAACACTGAAGCTTTCTTT. This codes for CASSRQGTNTEAFF.

This chain connects TRBV5-1 to TRBJ2-7; no definite D call. V was trimmed by 0 bases and J by 5 bases, leaving 9 bases between them. The CDR3 covers 13 residues. The germline gives CDR1 SGHRS, CDR2 YFSETQ. CDR3 in DNA: TGCGCCAGCAGCTTGGAGCTACCCAACGAGCAGTACTTC. This gives the protein CASSLELPNEQYF.

The V gene is TRBV2, the J gene TRBJ1-3; D is uncertain. The germline V gene encodes CDR1 SNHLY and CDR2 FYNNEI. CDR3 length: 19 residues. With 4 bases removed from V and 0 bases from J, the gap between germline ends came to 22 bases. The CDR3 region is CASSGVPGEEVFSGNTIYF. CDR3 in DNA: TGTGCCAGCAGTGGTGTTCCCGGGGAGGAGGTTTTCTCTGGAAACACCATATATTTT.

This chain connects TRBV5-1 to TRBJ1-1; D perhaps matches TRBD1 (5 bases). This CDR3 is 13 amino acids long. Per germline, CDR1 SGHRS and CDR2 YFSETQ. The V end lost 0 bases, the J end lost 3 bases, and 6 bases lay between the germline ends. CDR3 coding DNA: TGCGCCAGCAGCTTGGTAGGGGACACTGAAGCTTTCTTT. Amino acid sequence: CASSLVGDTEAFF.

The chain couples TRBV6-5 to TRBJ1-2, with D uncertain. The germline CDR1 and CDR2 sequences are MNHEY and SVGAGI. V was cut by 1 base and J by 4 bases, with 7 bases left in between. The CDR3 runs 13 residues. The CDR3 DNA reads TGTGCCAGCAGTTACTGGGAGGGCTATGGCTACACCTTC. Its translation: CASSYWEGYGYTF.

The gene calls are TRBV19 and TRBJ2-7, with 7 bases aligning to TRBD1. Trimming at V came to 3 bases and at J to 5 bases, leaving 10 bases not matched to a gene. Germline V gives CDR1 LNHDA, CDR2 SQIVND (reference sequence). The CDR3 totals 15 residues. The CDR3 coding sequence is TGTGCCAGTAGTATCCCCCACAGGGGTGAACACGAGCAGTACTTC. It codes for CASSIPHRGEHEQYF.

CDR3 sequence reads: CASSLAGRDYGYTF. In nucleotides, the CDR3 is TGTGCCAGCAGCTTAGCAGGGCGGGACTATGGCTACACCTTC. The chain links TRBV7-2 to TRBJ1-2; the D is unclear. The V end lost 0 bases, the J end lost 3 bases, and 8 bases lay between the germline ends. There are 14 residues in the CDR3. Germline-derived CDR1 and CDR2 are SGHTA and FQGNSA.

CDR3 amino acids: CASSLIPAGGVQTYNEQFF. Written as DNA, the CDR3 is TGTGCCAGCAGCTTAATACCCGCGGGGGGGGTACAGACCTACAATGAGCAGTTCTTC. The V call is TRBV7-3, the J call TRBJ2-1; 9 bases map to TRBD2. This CDR3 is 19 amino acids long. The germline CDR1 and CDR2 sequences are SGHTA and FQGTGA. Trimming removed 1 base from V and 2 bases from J; junction bases left unmatched: 12.

The chain links TRBV2 to TRBJ1-1; no clear D. The CDR3 is 14 residues long. Trimming left V 10 bases short and J 4 bases short, with 19 bases between. Germline V gene lookup returns CDR1 SNHLY and CDR2 FYNNEI. CDR3 protein: CAIQAITVATEAFF. The CDR3 bases are TGTGCCATTCAAGCCATAACAGTGGCCACTGAAGCTTTCTTT.

This clone was recorded once. The genes are TRBV6-1 and TRBJ1-6; TRBD1 agrees at 7 bases. The CDR3 has 14 residues. Germline loops: CDR1 MNHNS, CDR2 SASEGT. V was clipped by 1 base and J by 10 bases; unmatched bases: 4. This CDR3 is CASSEGQGNSPLHF. The DNA of the CDR3 is TGTGCCAGCAGTGAAGGACAGGGAAACTCACCCCTCCACTTT.

The sample holds one count of this clone. The chain combines TRBV7-9 with TRBJ1-5, with 8 positions matching TRBD1. Germline V lookup: CDR1 SEHNR, CDR2 FQNEAQ (reference sequence). With V trimmed by 0 bases and J by 8 bases, 15 bases remained unmatched. This CDR3 region has 18 residues. The CDR3 spells CASSLAYLDRGVKEPQHF. As DNA, the CDR3 is TGTGCCAGCAGCTTAGCGTATTTAGACAGGGGTGTTAAGGAGCCCCAGCATTTT. Based on the CDR3 plus reference TRBV7-9 and TRBJ1-5, the full variable domain is DTGVSQNPRHKITKRGQNVTFRCDPISEHNRLYWYRQTLGQGPEFLTYFQNEAQLEKSRLLSDRFSAERPKGSFSTLEIQRTEQGDSAMYLCASSLAYLDRGVKEPQHFGDGTRLSIL.

The chain combines TRBV10-3 with TRBJ1-2; D call uncertain. The CDR3 has 13 residues. Germline-derived CDR1 and CDR2 are ENHRY and SYGVKD. V was clipped by 5 bases and J by 3 bases, with 10 bases between them. CDR3 loop: CAISSTYDYGYTF. The CDR3 DNA is TGTGCCATCAGTAGCACCTACGACTATGGCTACACCTTC.

The chain has TRBV7-6 and TRBJ2-7; D gene unclear. The CDR3 covers 12 residues. Germline V CDR1 and CDR2: SGHVS, FNYEAQ. V was trimmed by 4 bases and J by 6 bases, leaving 10 bases between them. The DNA for the CDR3 is TGTGCCAGCAGCTCCAGGCGTGCCGAGCAGTACTTC. Amino acids: CASSSRRAEQYF.

The rearrangement uses TRBV12-5 and TRBJ1-4; the D gene is possibly TRBD1 (5 bases). Germline V gene sequence: CDR1 LGHNT, CDR2 FRNRAP. Trimming cost V 1 base and J 6 bases, with 15 bases left between them. This CDR3 comprises 16 residues. CDR3 region: CASGLGIDSWDEKLFF. The CDR3 DNA is TGTGCTAGTGGTTTGGGTATTGACAGCTGGGATGAAAAACTGTTTTTT.

The J gene is TRBJ2-1, the V gene TRBV5-1, with 14 positions matching TRBD2. Trimming took 0 bases from V and 7 from J; bases not matched to a gene: 9. Germline values: CDR1 SGHRS, CDR2 YFSETQ. This CDR3 region has 18 residues. This chain's CDR3 is CASSLGVGLAGAGNEQFF. The CDR3 DNA sequence: TGCGCCAGCAGCTTGGGAGTGGGACTAGCGGGAGCGGGGAATGAGCAGTTCTTC.

The chain combines TRBV5-1 with TRBJ2-3; 14 positions match TRBD2. Germline CDR1 is SGHRS and CDR2 is YFSETQ. The ends lost 3 bases at V and 2 bases at J; junction bases unmatched: 5. The CDR3 covers 17 residues. The chain's CDR3 is CASSWGGLAGATDTQYF. CDR3 coding DNA: TGCGCCAGCAGCTGGGGGGGACTAGCGGGGGCCACAGATACGCAGTATTTT.

The chain joins TRBV19 to TRBJ2-7; possible D gene TRBD1, 5 bases. Germline CDR1 and CDR2: LNHDA and SQIVND (reference sequence). The CDR3 sequence is 15 residues long. V was trimmed by 5 bases and J by 0 bases, leaving 14 bases between them. CDR3 in amino acids: CASSPQGYLSYEQYF. In DNA, the CDR3 is TGTGCCAGTAGTCCTCAGGGTTACCTCTCCTACGAGCAGTACTTC.

The J gene is TRBJ2-7, the V gene TRBV5-3, with D tentatively TRBD1 (5 bases). TRBV5-3 is annotated as an ORF whose role is uncertain. The V gene lost 5 bases and the J gene lost 5 bases, with 8 bases spanning the gap. The CDR3 runs 11 residues. CDR3 amino acids: CARRDIHEQYF. The CDR3 nucleotides read TGTGCCAGAAGGGACATTCACGAGCAGTACTTC.

This clone was picked up one time. The chain has TRBV23-1 and TRBJ1-1; D gene unclear. TRBV23-1 is an ORF; its function is uncertain. This CDR3 region has 15 residues. The ends were cut back, 2 bases at V and 1 base at J, with 11 bases in the middle. Here the CDR3 reads CASSQEEGKNTEAFF. In nucleotides, the CDR3 is TGCGCCAGCAGTCAAGAGGAGGGAAAGAACACTGAAGCTTTCTTT.

The CDR3 reads CATSRDKLRTGLRNTGELFF. DNA of the CDR3: TGTGCCACCAGCAGAGATAAATTGCGGACTGGACTAAGGAACACCGGGGAGCTGTTTTTT. The chain employs TRBV15 and TRBJ2-2; possibly TRBD2 for D (6 bases). The CDR3 has 20 residues. The V end lost 0 bases, the J end lost 1 base, and 21 bases lay between the germline ends. CDR1 is LNHNV and CDR2 is YYDKDF in the germline V gene (reference sequence).

The chain joins TRBV5-8 to TRBJ2-2, with TRBD1 as a possible D gene (6 bases). CDR3 length equals 15 residues. Trimming left V 2 bases short and J 8 bases short, with 16 bases between. Germline CDR1 and CDR2: SGHTS and YDEGEE. This CDR3 reads CASSFLLRGKGELFF. DNA of the CDR3: TGTGCCAGCAGCTTCCTTCTAAGGGGGAAAGGGGAGCTGTTTTTT.

The chain joins TRBV5-6 to TRBJ2-1; D possibly corresponds to TRBD2 (6 bases). V was pared by 0 bases and J by 9 bases, with 13 bases between. In germline, CDR1 is SGHDT, CDR2 YYEEEE. The CDR3 is 14 residues long. CDR3 protein: CASSLVPTGGEQFF. The CDR3 DNA follows: TGTGCCAGCAGCTTGGTTCCAACCGGGGGTGAGCAGTTCTTC.

The table lists this clone with a count of one. This rearrangement joins TRBV2 to TRBJ2-1; D is possibly TRBD2 (5 bases). The V and J ends lost 5 bases and 10 bases respectively, with 15 bases between them. Germline V lookup: CDR1 SNHLY, CDR2 FYNNEI. The CDR3 has 13 residues. In nucleotides, the CDR3 is TGTGCCAGCAGTCTGGCCGGGGTAGGGGAGCAGTTCTTC. This sequence encodes CASSLAGVGEQFF.

This clone was counted once. The J gene is TRBJ1-1, the V gene TRBV2; D gene ambiguous. The CDR3 totals 14 residues. Germline V CDR1 and CDR2: SNHLY, FYNNEI. Trimming left V 5 bases short and J 5 bases short, with 15 bases between. CDR3 loop: CASSIVKINTEAFF. Here the CDR3 DNA reads TGTGCCAGCAGTATCGTTAAAATTAATACTGAAGCTTTCTTT.

The chain has TRBV9 and TRBJ2-2; D is possibly TRBD2 (6 bases). The CDR3 spans 22 residues. Trimming cost V 0 bases and J 0 bases, with 27 bases left between them. Germline CDR1 SGDLS, CDR2 YYNGEE. This CDR3 is CASSVATGVLLARDTNTGELFF. CDR3 sequence (DNA): TGTGCCAGCAGCGTAGCTACTGGGGTCTTGCTAGCGCGAGATACGAACACCGGGGAGCTGTTTTTT.